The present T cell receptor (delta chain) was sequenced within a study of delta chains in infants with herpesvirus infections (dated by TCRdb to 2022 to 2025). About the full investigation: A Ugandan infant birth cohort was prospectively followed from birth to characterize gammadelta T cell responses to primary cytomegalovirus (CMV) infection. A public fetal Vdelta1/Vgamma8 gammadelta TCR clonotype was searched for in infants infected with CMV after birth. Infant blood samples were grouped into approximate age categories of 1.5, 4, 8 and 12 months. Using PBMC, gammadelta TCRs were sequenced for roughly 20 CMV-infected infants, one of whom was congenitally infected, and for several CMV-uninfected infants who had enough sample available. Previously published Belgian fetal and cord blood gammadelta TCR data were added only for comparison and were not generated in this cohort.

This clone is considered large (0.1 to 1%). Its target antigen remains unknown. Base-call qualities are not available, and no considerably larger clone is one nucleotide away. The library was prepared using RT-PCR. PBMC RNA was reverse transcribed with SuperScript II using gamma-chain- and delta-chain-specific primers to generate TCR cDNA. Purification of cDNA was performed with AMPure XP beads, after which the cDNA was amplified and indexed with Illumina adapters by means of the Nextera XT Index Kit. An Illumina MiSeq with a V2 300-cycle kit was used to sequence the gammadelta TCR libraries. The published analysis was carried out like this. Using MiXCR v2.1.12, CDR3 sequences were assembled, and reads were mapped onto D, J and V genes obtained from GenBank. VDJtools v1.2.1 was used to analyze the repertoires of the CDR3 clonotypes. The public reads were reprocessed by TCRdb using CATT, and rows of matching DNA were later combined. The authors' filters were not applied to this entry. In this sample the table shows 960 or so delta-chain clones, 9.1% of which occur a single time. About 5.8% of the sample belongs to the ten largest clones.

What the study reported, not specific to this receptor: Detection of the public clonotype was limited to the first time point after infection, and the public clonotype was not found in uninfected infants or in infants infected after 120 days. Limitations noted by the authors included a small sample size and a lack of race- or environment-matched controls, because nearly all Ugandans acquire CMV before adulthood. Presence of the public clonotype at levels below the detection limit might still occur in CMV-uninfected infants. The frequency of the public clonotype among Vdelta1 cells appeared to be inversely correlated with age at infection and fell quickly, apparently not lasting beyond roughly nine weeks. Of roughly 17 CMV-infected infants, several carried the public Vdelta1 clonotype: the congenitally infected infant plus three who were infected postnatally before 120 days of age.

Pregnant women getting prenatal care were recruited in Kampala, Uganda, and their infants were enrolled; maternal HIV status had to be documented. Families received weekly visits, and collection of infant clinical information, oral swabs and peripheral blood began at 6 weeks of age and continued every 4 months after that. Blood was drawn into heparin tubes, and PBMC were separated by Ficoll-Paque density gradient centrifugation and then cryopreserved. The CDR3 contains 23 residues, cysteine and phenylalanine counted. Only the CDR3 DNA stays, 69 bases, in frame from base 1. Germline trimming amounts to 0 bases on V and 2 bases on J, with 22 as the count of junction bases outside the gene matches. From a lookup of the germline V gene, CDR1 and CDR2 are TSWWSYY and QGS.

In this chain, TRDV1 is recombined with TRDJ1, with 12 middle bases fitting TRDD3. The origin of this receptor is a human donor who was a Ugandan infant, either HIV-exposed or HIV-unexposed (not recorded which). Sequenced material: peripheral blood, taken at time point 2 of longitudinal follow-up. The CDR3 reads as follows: CALGELSPGPSLGDTPGTDKLIF. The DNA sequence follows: TGTGCTCTTGGGGAACTTAGCCCAGGCCCGTCACTGGGGGATACCCCGGGGACCGATAAACTCATCTTT.